Listed below are T cell receptor beta chains from one sample, sequenced in a study of Ad26.COV2.S vaccination and SARS-CoV-2 variants. Sequencing was performed with immunoSEQ multiplex PCR; in TCRdb, only in-frame clones are kept and a portion is missing. Of about 680,000 clones listed, roughly 90% are singletons. The sequencing used peripheral blood, collected in a trial of Ad26.COV2.S vaccine versus placebo. The receptor set was obtained from a person between 18 and 65 years old who received the Ad26.COV2.S COVID-19 vaccine or a placebo. CDR3s include the opening cysteine and the closing phenylalanine or tryptophan. Fields, in order: D gene, V gene, clone size, J gene, CDR3 DNA, CDR3 protein. A D gene is named only where the DNA matches it firmly. Size is omitted from some rows. Given values are once, few, many or a class for expanded clones.

>TRBD2|TRBV19|.|TRBJ2-1
TGTGCCAGTATGGGGCGGGAGGGGGTAAATGAGCAGTTCTTC
CASMGREGVNEQFF
>.|TRBV5-4|.|TRBJ2-2
TGTGCCAGCAGCTTTGGGGGTTACGACACCGGGGAGCTGTTTTTT
CASSFGGYDTGELFF
>.|TRBV3-1/TRBV3-2|.|TRBJ1-1
TGTGCCAGCAGCCCAAGGGTTTCATTGGGAAACACTGAAGCTTTCTTT
CASSPRVSLGNTEAFF
>.|TRBV10-1|many|TRBJ1-5
TGCGCCAGCAGTGAGGAGGGGGGACCCCAGCATTTT
CASSEEGGPQHF
>TRBD1|TRBV29-1|.|TRBJ2-7
TGCAGCGCCCGGGACAGCTCCTACGAGCAGTACTTC
CSARDSSYEQYF
>TRBD1|TRBV5-1|.|TRBJ1-1
TGCGCCAGCAGCACCCGACAGGGTCCTGAAGCTTTCTTT
CASSTRQGPEAFF
>.|TRBV11-1|.|TRBJ2-3
TGTGCCAGCAGCTTTATGGGACAATTCACAGATACGCAGTATTTT
CASSFMGQFTDTQYF
>.|TRBV6-5|once|TRBJ1-2
TGTGCCAGCAGTTACTCCCCGGGGGGGAGCTATGGCTACACCTTC
CASSYSPGGSYGYTF
>.|TRBV18|.|TRBJ2-2
TGTGCCAGCTCACCACGAGAAGGCTACACCGGGGAGCTGTTTTTT
CASSPREGYTGELFF
>.|TRBV7-2|.|TRBJ2-2
TGTGCCAGCAGCCCCGAACCCGGGTCTCCCGGGGAGCTGTTTTTT
CASSPEPGSPGELFF
>.|TRBV4-3|.|TRBJ1-5
TGCGCCAGCAGCCAAACTGCCTCGGGGCATAGCAATCAGCCCCAGCATTTT
CASSQTASGHSNQPQHF
>.|TRBV20-1|.|TRBJ1-5
TGCAGTGCTAGTGGTAGGGAGGGGCGGCAGCCCCAGCATTTT
CSASGREGRQPQHF
>.|TRBV6-2/TRBV6-3|.|TRBJ2-1
TGTGCCAGCAGCCCAGGTGGGGGGAGTGAGCAGTTCTTC
CASSPGGGSEQFF
>.|TRBV6-5|.|TRBJ1-4
TGTGCCAGCAGTTACGTCGGGGGTTCAAATGAAAAACTGTTTTTT
CASSYVGGSNEKLFF
>.|TRBV7-9|.|TRBJ2-1
TGTGCCAGCAGCTTAGAGCGCGGGCGGACTGAGCAGTTCTTC
CASSLERGRTEQFF
>.|TRBV23-1|.|TRBJ1-2
TGCGCCAGCAGAGCGACGGCCCTCCCAAACGGCTACACCTTC
CASRATALPNGYTF
>.|TRBV3-1/TRBV3-2|.|TRBJ1-6
TGTGCCAGCAGCCTGAGCGGAGATAATTCACCCCTCCACTTT
CASSLSGDNSPLHF
>TRBD1|TRBV5-1|few|TRBJ1-5
TGCGCCAGCAGCTGGACAGGGGGGGATCAGCCCCAGCATTTT
CASSWTGGDQPQHF
>.|TRBV4-2|.|TRBJ2-2
TGTGCCAGCAGCCAAGTTCTAAGGGACAGCGGGGGAGAAACCGGGGAGCTGTTTTTT
CASSQVLRDSGGETGELFF
>TRBD1|TRBV7-2|.|TRBJ2-1
TGTGCCAGCAGCTTTTCCGGGACAGGGCATTTCTTC
CASSFSGTGHFF
>TRBD2|TRBV11-1|.|TRBJ2-1
TGTGCCAGCAGATTATCCGGGACTAGCGGGAGCAATGAGCAGTTCTTC
CASRLSGTSGSNEQFF
>.|TRBV9|.|TRBJ2-1
TGTGCCAGCAGCGTAGCTTCTCTTGGCAGTATGACGTTCTTC
CASSVASLGSMTFF
>.|TRBV7-9|.|TRBJ1-3
TGTGCCAGCAGCTTCGGACAGGGAAACACCATATATTTT
CASSFGQGNTIYF
>TRBD2|TRBV9|.|TRBJ2-7
TGTGCCAGCAGCGTAGGGGGGACTAGCGGGACCTACGAGCAGTACTTC
CASSVGGTSGTYEQYF
>.|TRBV30|.|TRBJ1-2
TGTGCCTGTTACAGGAAAGATAACTATGGCTACACCTTC
CACYRKDNYGYTF
>TRBD1|TRBV5-1|once|TRBJ1-4
TGCGCCAGCAGCCTAGGACAGGCGGATGAAAAACTGTTTTTT
CASSLGQADEKLFF
>.|TRBV4-2|.|TRBJ2-2
TGTGCCAGCAGCCAAGATAAGGGATCCGCCGGGGAGCTGTTTTTT
CASSQDKGSAGELFF
>.|TRBV10-3|.|TRBJ1-1
TGTGCCATCAGAGACCCACAGGGAGCGAACACTGAAGCTTTCTTT
CAIRDPQGANTEAFF
>.|TRBV20-1|once|TRBJ2-2
TGCAGTGCTAATGACCACAGGGAGGGCACCGGGGAGCTGTTTTTT
CSANDHREGTGELFF
>.|TRBV6-5|.|TRBJ2-7
TGTGCCACCAGGGATCTTAGCTACGAGCAGTACTTC
CATRDLSYEQYF
>.|TRBV30|.|TRBJ2-7
TGTGCCTGGAGTTCCGGACTTGGAGGGTCCTACGAGCAGTACTTC
CAWSSGLGGSYEQYF
>.|TRBV4-1|.|TRBJ1-6
TGCGCCAGCAGCCAATATGGATCGAGCTCCTATAATTCACCCCTCCACTTT
CASSQYGSSSYNSPLHF
>TRBD1|TRBV10-3|.|TRBJ1-5
TGTGCCATCAGTCTGGACAGGTATAGCAATCAGCCCCAGCATTTT
CAISLDRYSNQPQHF
>TRBD2|TRBV5-1|.|TRBJ2-1
TGCGCCAGCAGCAAGGGACTAGCGGTCTACAATGAGCAGTTCTTC
CASSKGLAVYNEQFF
>.|TRBV7-2|.|TRBJ1-1
TGTGCCAGCAGCTCCTCGACAGGGAACACTGAAGCTTTCTTT
CASSSSTGNTEAFF
>.|TRBV7-3|.|TRBJ2-5
TGTGCCAGCAGCCAGAGCCCCGGAGAGACCCAGTACTTC
CASSQSPGETQYF
>.|TRBV18|.|TRBJ1-1
TGTGCCAGCTCACCCCTCGTATTCTCTGAAGCTTTCTTT
CASSPLVFSEAFF
>.|TRBV11-2|.|TRBJ1-3
TGTGCCAGCCGGCTGAGCTCTGGAAACACCATATATTTT
CASRLSSGNTIYF
>.|TRBV29-1|.|TRBJ2-7
TGCAGCGTTGGTAGCGCAGCTCAATACGAGCAGTACTTC
CSVGSAAQYEQYF
>.|TRBV29-1|.|TRBJ2-6
TGCAGCGTTGAAGCTATTTTGGGTGGGGCCAACGTCCTGACTTTC
CSVEAILGGANVLTF
>.|TRBV5-1|.|TRBJ1-2
TGCGCCAGCAGACAGGAAGCTAACTATGGCTACACCTTC
CASRQEANYGYTF